This T cell receptor beta chain was retrieved from a study of shared clonotypes between healthy human individuals. Study-wide results and limits: Rarefaction indicated that sorted-subset sequencing remained incomplete although depth was large.

Comment on this clone: Antigen unknown.

CDR1 and CDR2 (germline): SGHDT, YYEEEE. This CDR3 is built from 12 residues. The germline V and J ends were trimmed by 1 base and 4 bases, with 5 bases remaining between them. Some clones are missing from TCRdb's copy, which holds only in-frame ones; the method was immunoSEQ multiplex PCR. The table lists about 680,000 clones, about 91% of them singletons. Selected positively for CCR7 and CD45RO-negative, naive CD8 cells excluded terminally differentiated effector memory CD45RA+ cells. The clonotype comes from a young man in good health. Sequencing was done on a sample of naive CD8+ T cells sorted from blood. The rearrangement uses TRBV5-6 and TRBJ1-1; D is uncertain. The CDR3 here is CASSLTRTEAFF. CDR3 coding DNA: TGTGCCAGCAGCTTGACGCGCACTGAAGCTTTCTTT. Full variable domain (remainder filled in from reference TRBV5-6 and TRBJ1-1): DAGVTQSPTHLIKTRGQQVTLRCSPKSGHDTVSWYQQALGQGPQFIFQYYEEEERQRGNFPDRFSGHQFPNYSSELNVNALLLGDSALYLCASSLTRTEAFFGQGTRLTVV.